This TCR beta chain was identified during a study of T cell repertoires in cytomegalovirus infection. Study context: Evidence of both CMV infection and a matching HLA type came from public TCR beta signatures. General study results and limits: In two of eight donors, the top clonotype was HLA-C-restricted CMV-specific. Carriers of CMV and the relevant HLA type were discriminated by public TCR beta frequency.

This clonotype came up a few times. Its antigen remains unknown. The CDR3 loop spans 15 amino acids. V was trimmed by 2 bases and J by 3 bases, leaving 16 bases between them. Germline CDR1 is DFQATT and CDR2 is SNEGSKA (reference sequence). One entry per CDR3 protein, called by TCRdb with MiXCR from the reads. The table records just over 300,000 distinct CDR3 sequences, under 20% of them present only once. The sample comprised PBMCs. This chain joins TRBV20-1 and TRBJ1-1; a possible D gene is TRBD1 (6 bases). This receptor was identified in a human donor in good health (CMV status not recorded). Some clones in this sample may be carry-over from other donors' samples. The CDR3 here is CSARRTGLVDTEAFF. CDR3 bases: TGCAGTGCTAGAAGAACAGGGTTGGTGGACACTGAAGCTTTCTTT.